This T cell receptor (beta chain) was sequenced for a study of T cells in Graves' hyperthyroidism and ophthalmopathy. This clonotype has ten or more counts. Using RNA transcripts as the source, TCR beta CDR3 regions were amplified. HTBI primers drove first-round RT-PCR of the TCR CDR3. TCRdb ran MiXCR on the multiplex PCR reads and lists one entry per CDR3 protein. The data hold over 300,000 distinct CDR3 sequences, with 12% to 15% observed a single time. The specimen sequenced was blood. The sequence was collected from a woman in her 40s with Graves' ophthalmopathy.

The CDR3 DNA sequence: TGTGCCAGCAGTGAAGGAACCACCGGGGAGCTGTTTTTT. Its protein product is CASSEGTTGELFF. The chain joins TRBV28 to TRBJ2-2; D gene ambiguous. The CDR3 runs to 13 residues. In germline, CDR1 is MDHEN, CDR2 SYDVKM. Trimming cost V 5 bases and J 4 bases, with 8 bases left between them.